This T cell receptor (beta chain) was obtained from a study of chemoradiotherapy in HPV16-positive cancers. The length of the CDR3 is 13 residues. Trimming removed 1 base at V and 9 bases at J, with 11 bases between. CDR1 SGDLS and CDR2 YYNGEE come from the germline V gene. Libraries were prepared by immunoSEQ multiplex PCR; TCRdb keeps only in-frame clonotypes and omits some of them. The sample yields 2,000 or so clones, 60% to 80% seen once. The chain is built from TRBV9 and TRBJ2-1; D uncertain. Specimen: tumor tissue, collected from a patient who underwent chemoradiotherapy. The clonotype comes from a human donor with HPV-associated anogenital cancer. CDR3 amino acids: CASSVLRATEQFF. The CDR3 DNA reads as TGTGCCAGCAGCGTACTGCGAGCTACTGAGCAGTTCTTC.